This TCR beta chain is from a study of T cell responses to AZD1222 COVID-19 vaccine. Germline lookup yields CDR1 MDHEN and CDR2 SYDVKM. The CDR3 has 11 amino acids. The V and J ends lost 5 bases and 10 bases respectively, with 9 bases between them. This table comes from immunoSEQ multiplex PCR, and its TCRdb copy is limited to in-frame clones, with some not included. Of 150,000 to 180,000 clones in the sample, 90% are singletons; the top ten hold about 1.6%. This specimen was peripheral blood, taken 28 days after the second AZD1222 dose. V usage is TRBV28 and J usage is TRBJ2-1; D might be TRBD1 or TRBD2, each matching 6 bases. The receptor was isolated from an adult who received the AZD1222 COVID-19 vaccine. CDR3 in amino acids: CASSRGTEQFF. The CDR3 nucleotides are TGTGCCAGCAGTCGCGGGACAGAGCAGTTCTTC.